This entry lists 8 T cell receptor beta chains sequenced from one sample in a study of blood T cell repertoires in COVID-19 (dated by TCRdb to the early 2020s). Receptor amplification or capture employed the immunoSEQ multiplex PCR assay. TCRdb took this table from immuneACCESS and kept in-frame rearrangements with V and J called. Such tables lack part of the clones; where checked against another copy, unresolved V genes explain under half of the gap, and the rest is unexplained. In all, the sample holds more than 300,000 clones, and 80% to 90% of those were seen once. Together, the top ten hold about 1.9% of the sample. The sequencing sample was made of PBMCs or T cells enriched from blood (not recorded which). The receptors come from a man between 40 and 49 years old in a cohort exposed to, infected with or recovered from COVID-19 (not recorded which).

The chain uses TRBV27 and TRBJ2-7; TRBD1 agrees at 7 bases. The junction had 6 bases not matched to a gene; V was cut back by 5 bases and J by 2 bases. The V gene's germline CDR1 is MNHEY and CDR2 SMNVEV (reference sequence). This CDR3 spans 14 amino acids. In nucleotides, the CDR3 is TGTGCCAGCAGTAATGCCGGGACAGCCTACGAGCAGTACTTC. The encoded protein is CASSNAGTAYEQYF.

The chain combines TRBV10-3 with TRBJ1-5, with D possibly TRBD1 on 6 matching bases. Germline CDR1 and CDR2: ENHRY and SYGVKD. This CDR3 region has 14 residues. The V end was cut by 4 bases, the J end by 1 base, with 8 bases between. The DNA of the CDR3 is TGTGCCATCAGTGGACAGGAGAGCAATCAGCCCCAGCATTTT. This translates into CAISGQESNQPQHF.

This clone showed up just once. The V gene is TRBV2, the J gene TRBJ2-1; 13 nucleotides agree with TRBD2. With 5 bases clipped from V and 6 bases from J, the junction kept 4 bases outside the gene matches. Germline CDR1 and CDR2: SNHLY and FYNNEI. The CDR3 loop spans 15 amino acids. The chain's CDR3 is CASSRLAGGGNEQFF. The CDR3, as DNA: TGTGCCAGCAGTCGACTAGCGGGAGGAGGCAATGAGCAGTTCTTC.

This chain uses TRBV2 with TRBJ2-1; the match to TRBD2 covers 11 bases. V dropped 7 bases and J dropped 5; count of bases not matched to a gene: 4. The CDR3 runs to 14 residues. Germline-derived CDR1 and CDR2 are SNHLY and FYNNEI. The CDR3 sequence is CASIRGLADNEQFF. The CDR3 DNA sequence: TGTGCCAGCATTAGGGGACTAGCGGACAATGAGCAGTTCTTC.

This clone came up a few times. The chain is built from TRBV28 and TRBJ2-1, with D perhaps matching TRBD2 (6 bases). There are 15 residues in the CDR3. Trimming shortened V by 5 bases and J by 6 bases, and 17 bases separated the two germline ends. Germline V gene sequence: CDR1 MDHEN, CDR2 SYDVKM. CDR3 DNA sequence: TGTGCCAGCAGTCCTGCGACTAGAAGTGCCAATGAGCAGTTCTTC. This codes for CASSPATRSANEQFF.

The rearrangement uses TRBV5-1 and TRBJ2-7, with D unresolved. Trimming left V 0 bases short and J 0 bases short, with 4 bases between. CDR3 length: 13 amino acids. Per the germline V gene, CDR1 is SGHRS and CDR2 is YFSETQ. The CDR3 DNA sequence: TGCGCCAGCAGCTTGGCCAGCTCCTACGAGCAGTACTTC. Protein product: CASSLASSYEQYF.

In DNA, the CDR3 is TGTGCCAGCAGTTACTCGGGACAGCTCTACGAGCAGTACTTC. It encodes CASSYSGQLYEQYF. The chain employs TRBV6-5 and TRBJ2-7, with 7 bases fitting TRBD1. Germline trimming cut 0 bases from V and 3 bases from J; bases unmatched to any gene: 2. This CDR3 region has 14 residues. Germline assignment: CDR1 MNHEY and CDR2 SVGAGI.

V and J are TRBV5-8 and TRBJ2-1, with 9 bases fitting TRBD2. This CDR3 is built from 15 residues. CDR1 and CDR2 (germline): SGHTS, YDEGEE. The V segment lost 0 bases and the J segment 8 bases; nucleotides outside the gene matches: 6. CDR3 sequence (DNA): TGTGCCAGCAGCTTGGGTCTAGCGGGATTCTATGAGCAGTTCTTC. Protein sequence: CASSLGLAGFYEQFF.